This entry lists 20 T cell receptor beta chains sequenced from one sample in a study of CD8+CD57+ T cells in acquired aplastic anemia. Both TCR beta VDJ combination and CDR3 sequence profiling were carried out. Genomic DNA was the template for this profiling. Each CDR3 protein is one row after TCRdb ran MiXCR on the reads. The sample carries 300,000 or so distinct CDR3 sequences, roughly 50% recorded once. Sequenced input: sorted CD4+, CD8+, or CD8+CD57+ T cells (not recorded which) from PBMCs. Receptors originate from a human donor with severe aplastic anemia or a healthy control (not recorded which).

V gene TRBV5-1 combines with J gene TRBJ1-1, with D possibly matching TRBD1 (5 bases). CDR3 size: 13 residues. The germline V gene encodes CDR1 SGHRS and CDR2 YFSETQ. V was trimmed by 7 bases and J by 5 bases, leaving 15 bases between them. CDR3 nucleotide sequence: TGCGCCAGCGCAGGGTCGGTGGAAACTGAAGCTTTCTTT. Protein: CASAGSVETEAFF.

This clonotype occurred a few times. The junction and the germline gene differ at one end; a read error may be behind it. The rearrangement uses TRBV7-3 and TRBJ2-5; 7 bases line up with TRBD1. Looked up from germline, CDR1 is SGHTA and CDR2 is FQGTGA. This CDR3 comprises 13 residues. The CDR3 reads CASSLGQGEGRVF. For the CDR3, the DNA is TGTGCCAGCAGCTTAGGCCAGGGGGAAGGCCGGGTTTTC.

The V gene is TRBV9, the J gene TRBJ2-5, with unresolved D. The CDR3 is 14 amino acids. Trimming shortened V by 4 bases and J by 5 bases, and 15 bases separated the two germline ends. Germline CDR1 and CDR2: SGDLS and YYNGEE. Written as DNA, the CDR3 is TGTGCCAGCAGCCCCGACTTGTCTATGGAGACCCAGTACTTC. It is translated as CASSPDLSMETQYF.

J is TRBJ2-5 and V is TRBV3-1; D remains unclear. CDR1 and CDR2 (germline): LGHDT, YNNKEL (reference sequence). V lost 10 bases and J lost 5, with 2 bases in between. This CDR3 region has 8 residues. The CDR3 DNA follows: TGTGCCAAGGAGACCCAGTACTTC. Translation: CAKETQYF.

The V call is TRBV2, the J call TRBJ2-1; D is perhaps TRBD2 (5 bases). There are 12 residues in the CDR3. Germline V gene sequence: CDR1 SNHLY, CDR2 FYNNEI. Between the trimmed V and J ends, which lost 5 bases and 10 bases, there was a span of 12 bases. CDR3 nucleotide sequence: TGTGCCAGCAGTAAGGAGGCCTACGAGCAGTTCTTC. Translated, it gives CASSKEAYEQFF.

The chain has TRBV5-1 and TRBJ2-7; the D is unclear. Germline V gene sequence: CDR1 SGHRS, CDR2 YFSETQ. This CDR3 is built from 16 residues. The V end lost 0 bases, the J end lost 5 bases, and 18 bases lay between the germline ends. CDR3 amino acids: CASSLVAELQGHEQYF. The CDR3 DNA reads TGCGCCAGCAGCTTGGTGGCAGAACTACAAGGACACGAGCAGTACTTC.

The chain recombines TRBV19 with TRBJ1-1, with 8 bases aligning to TRBD1. The ends lost 2 bases at V and 2 bases at J; junction bases unmatched: 7. CDR1 is LNHDA, CDR2 SQIVND, per germline (reference sequence). The CDR3 has 16 residues. The CDR3 loop is CASSIKTGALNTEAFF. CDR3 DNA: TGTGCCAGTAGTATAAAGACAGGGGCGCTCAACACTGAAGCTTTCTTT.

The chain employs TRBV7-8 and TRBJ2-7, with 7 bases fitting TRBD1. Germline V CDR1 and CDR2: SGHVS, FQNEAQ. The J segment lost 10 bases and the V segment lost 1 base, leaving 7 bases of the junction unmatched. CDR3 size: 13 residues. CDR3 sequence: CASSLVGTADQYF. The DNA for the CDR3 is TGTGCCAGCAGCTTAGTTGGGACAGCCGATCAGTACTTC. The whole variable domain, remainder taken from reference TRBV7-8 and TRBJ2-7, is GAGVSQSPRYKVAKRGQDVALRCDPISGHVSLFWYQQALGQGPEFLTYFQNEAQLDKSGLPSDRFFAERPEGSVSTLKIQRTQQEDSAVYLCASSLVGTADQYFGPGTRLTVT.

Ten or more counts support this clonotype. The V gene is TRBV7-2, the J gene TRBJ1-5; no reliable D call. The CDR3 runs 14 residues. Trimming removed 5 bases at V and 1 base at J, with 9 bases between. In germline, CDR1 is SGHTA, CDR2 FQGNSA. CDR3 nucleotide sequence: TGTGCCAGCAGCCGTTACGGCAGCAATCAGCCCCAGCATTTT. Translated, it gives CASSRYGSNQPQHF.

A remark on this clonotype: One end of the junction is discordant with germline, which a read error may explain. This chain uses TRBV5-1 with TRBJ2-3; 7 bases are shared with TRBD2. The germline gives CDR1 SGHRS, CDR2 YFSETQ. The CDR3 loop spans 14 amino acids. The CDR3 bases are TGCGCCAGCAGCCCGACTAGCACCACAGACACGCAGTATTTT. Protein: CASSPTSTTDTQYF. Looking up the rest from reference TRBV5-1 and TRBJ2-3 gives the full variable domain: KAGVTQTPRYLIKTRGQQVTLSCSPISGHRSVSWYQQTPGQGLQFLFEYFSETQRNKGNFPGRFSGRQFSNSRSEMNVSTLELGDSALYLCASSPTSTTDTQYFGPGTRLTVL.

CDR3 bases: TGCAGTGCACCAGACAGTTTCGTTCATCAGCCCCAGCATTTT. Its translation: CSAPDSFVHQPQHF. The chain carries TRBV20-1 and TRBJ1-5; D is possibly TRBD1 (5 bases). The length of the CDR3 is 14 residues. The germline CDR1 and CDR2 sequences are DFQATT and SNEGSKA (reference sequence). Trimming removed 6 bases from V and 5 bases from J, with 17 bases in between.

J is TRBJ2-2 and V is TRBV12-3 or TRBV12-4; D perhaps matches TRBD1 (6 bases). CDR3 length: 14 amino acids. V lost 6 bases and J lost 3, with 11 bases in between. The CDR3 DNA is TGTGCCAGCAGATATTCAGGGGACACCGGGGAGCTGTTTTTT. This codes for CASRYSGDTGELFF.

About this clonotype: A much larger clonotype is one base distant, so this may be a read error. The rearrangement joins TRBV3-1 to TRBJ2-5; the D gene could be TRBD1 or TRBD2 (6 bases each). The CDR3 sequence is 18 residues long. CDR1 and CDR2 from the germline V gene are LGHDT and YNNKEL (reference sequence). In DNA form, the CDR3 reads TGTGCCAGCAGACAAGATTGGGGGGCAGCTCGGGGCCAAGAGACCCAGTACTTC. It translates to CASRQDWGAARGQETQYF.

This chain joins TRBV9 and TRBJ2-5; TRBD1 aligns across 8 bases. The CDR3 is 14 amino acids. The J segment lost 5 bases and the V segment lost 0 bases, leaving 3 bases of the junction unmatched. The germline V gene encodes CDR1 SGDLS and CDR2 YYNGEE. The CDR3 DNA reads as TGTGCCAGCAGCGTAGGACAGGGGACGGAGACCCAGTACTTC. Protein product: CASSVGQGTETQYF.

This clonotype has ten or more counts. The chain combines TRBV18 with TRBJ1-1, with 7 bases that match TRBD1. Trimming took 6 bases from V and 0 from J; bases not matched to a gene: 16. The CDR3 sequence is 18 residues long. From germline, CDR1 is KGHSH and CDR2 LQKENI. This CDR3 reads CASSTRVETGIMNTEAFF. In DNA form, the CDR3 reads TGTGCCAGCTCTACGCGGGTTGAGACAGGGATCATGAACACTGAAGCTTTCTTT.

This clonotype was recorded a few times. The gene calls are TRBV10-3 and TRBJ2-2; TRBD2 aligns across 8 bases. The CDR3 length is 16 residues. The germline V gene encodes CDR1 ENHRY and CDR2 SYGVKD. V was pared by 4 bases and J by 7 bases, with 11 bases of the junction left unmatched. CDR3 in amino acids: CAISGGSGRGDGELFF. CDR3 DNA: TGTGCCATCAGTGGGGGGAGCGGGAGAGGAGACGGGGAGCTGTTTTTT.

In its sample, this clonotype was seen many times. This chain uses TRBV27 with TRBJ2-3, with TRBD2 matching 7 bases. Looked up from germline, CDR1 is MNHEY and CDR2 is SMNVEV (reference sequence). The CDR3 extends over 13 amino acids. Trimming removed 8 bases from V and 3 bases from J; junction bases left unmatched: 5. CDR3 sequence reads: CASGGRITDTQYF. CDR3 DNA sequence: TGTGCCAGCGGCGGGAGAATTACAGATACGCAGTATTTT.

This clonotype was seen many times. The chain carries TRBV2 and TRBJ1-2; 8 positions agree with TRBD1. CDR1 SNHLY and CDR2 FYNNEI come from the germline V gene. The CDR3 contains 15 residues. V gave up 5 bases and J gave up 6 bases; unmatched junction bases: 11. In DNA form, the CDR3 reads TGTGCCAGCAGTACCTATTTTACAGGGGGGGATGGCTACACCTTC. Protein sequence: CASSTYFTGGDGYTF.

The CDR3 region has the DNA TGTGCCAGCACATCACAGGGGGGTACGAATTCACCCCTCCACTTT. This sequence encodes CASTSQGGTNSPLHF. V is TRBV19 and J is TRBJ1-6, with 8 positions matching TRBD1. The J segment lost 7 bases and the V segment lost 9 bases, leaving 11 bases of the junction unmatched. This CDR3 spans 15 amino acids. The germline V gene encodes CDR1 LNHDA and CDR2 SQIVND (reference sequence).

This clonotype was found many times. V usage is TRBV6-5 and J usage is TRBJ1-1; TRBD1 might be the D (5 bases). The germline V and J ends were trimmed by 2 bases and 5 bases, with 12 bases remaining between them. In germline, CDR1 is MNHEY, CDR2 SVGAGI. The CDR3 spans 14 residues. CDR3: CASSYQGRDTEAFF. CDR3 bases: TGTGCCAGCAGTTACCAGGGAAGAGATACTGAAGCTTTCTTT.